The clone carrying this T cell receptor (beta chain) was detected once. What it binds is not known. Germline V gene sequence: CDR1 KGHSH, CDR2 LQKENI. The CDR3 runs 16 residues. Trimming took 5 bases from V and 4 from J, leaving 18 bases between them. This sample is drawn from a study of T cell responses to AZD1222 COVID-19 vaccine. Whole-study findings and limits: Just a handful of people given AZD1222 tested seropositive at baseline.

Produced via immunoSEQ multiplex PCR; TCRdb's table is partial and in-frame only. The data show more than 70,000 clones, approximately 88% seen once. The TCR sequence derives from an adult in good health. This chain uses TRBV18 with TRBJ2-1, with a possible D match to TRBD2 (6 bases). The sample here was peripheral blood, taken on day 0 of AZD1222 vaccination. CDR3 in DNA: TGTGCCAGCTCAGCACAGCAGGGAGGAGGGTACAATGAGCAGTTCTTC. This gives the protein CASSAQQGGGYNEQFF.